This T cell receptor beta chain is from a study of T cell responses to AZD1222 COVID-19 vaccine. Findings of the study overall: Only a handful of AZD1222 recipients were seropositive at baseline. Females made up more of the donors, who were largely white British, and clonal diversity may have come out too low. Across spike, vaccine-associated CD4 TCRs were found, dominant at 160-218 and 743-854.

Trimming stripped 5 bases from V and 4 bases from J, with 11 bases between. The length of the CDR3 is 13 residues. Germline loops: CDR1 MNHEY, CDR2 SVGAGI. Sequencing used immunoSEQ multiplex PCR; TCRdb keeps in-frame clones, though not all of them. The profile shows hundreds of thousands of clones, 85% to 95% of them singletons. As concerns this clone: Its antigen is unknown.

The chain employs TRBV6-5 and TRBJ1-1; D gene unclear. Here the sequenced sample was peripheral blood, taken on day 0 of MenACWY control vaccination. The sequence was obtained from an adult in good health. The CDR3 spells CASSTIPGTEAFF. DNA for the CDR3: TGTGCCAGCAGTACCATCCCGGGCACTGAAGCTTTCTTT.